This entry lists 2 T cell receptor beta chains sequenced from one sample in a study of tumor-infiltrating lymphocytes in primary liver carcinoma. The tissue used was unsorted bulk material of about 19-34 mg. RNA and DNA were co-extracted from it with the AllPrep DNA/RNA mini kit. The template, about 550 ng total RNA, yielded TCR beta cDNA made with a constant-region primer. Libraries for TCR beta were built through three nested multiplex PCR rounds, which together made up a slightly modified ARM-PCR procedure. A C-beta reverse primer and TRBV1-TRBV30 forward primers served in each of the first two PCR rounds, at about 10 cycles apiece. MiXCR, run by TCRdb on the multiplex PCR reads, gives a single entry per CDR3 protein. This sample has about 54,000 distinct CDR3 sequences; 70% to 85% occur once, and the top ten carry about 26%. Sequenced: liver tumor tissue from sampling region 2. The sample's subset: tumor region T2, inferior pole. These receptor sequences come from a man between 35 and 55 years old with primary liver carcinoma and hepatitis B virus infection.

This clonotype has ten or more counts. J is TRBJ2-1 and V is TRBV29-1; 7 positions agree with TRBD2. The ends lost 7 bases at V and 2 bases at J; junction bases unmatched: 8. Germline lookup yields CDR1 SQVTM and CDR2 ANQGSEA. The CDR3 has 14 amino acids. Here the CDR3 reads CSATGGVAYNEQFF. In DNA, the CDR3 is TGCAGCGCTACGGGGGGAGTGGCCTACAATGAGCAGTTCTTC.

Of note for this clonotype: A read error may produce the germline difference seen at one junction end. V is TRBV29-1 and J is TRBJ2-7, with 7 bases aligning to TRBD1. The V gene's germline CDR1 is SQVTM and CDR2 ANQGSEA. The CDR3 is 13 amino acids. The CDR3 region is CSVGTDHSYGQYF. CDR3 sequence (DNA): TGCAGCGTCGGGACAGACCACTCCTACGGGCAGTACTTC.